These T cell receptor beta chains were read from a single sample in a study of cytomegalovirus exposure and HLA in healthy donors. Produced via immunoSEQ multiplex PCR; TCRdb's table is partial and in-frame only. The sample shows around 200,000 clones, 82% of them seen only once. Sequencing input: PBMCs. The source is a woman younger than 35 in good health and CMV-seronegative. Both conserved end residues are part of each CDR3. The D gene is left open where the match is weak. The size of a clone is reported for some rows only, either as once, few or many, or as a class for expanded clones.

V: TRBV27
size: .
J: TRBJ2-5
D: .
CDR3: CASRKWTQQETQYF
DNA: TGTGCCAGCAGGAAATGGACACAGCAAGAGACCCAGTACTTC

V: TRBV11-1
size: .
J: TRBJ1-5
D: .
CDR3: CASSLDINSNQPQHF
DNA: TGTGCCAGCAGCTTAGACATAAACAGCAATCAGCCCCAGCATTTT

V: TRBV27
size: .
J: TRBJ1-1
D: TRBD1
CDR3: CASGVQGIDTEAFF
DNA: TGTGCCAGCGGCGTACAGGGGATCGACACTGAAGCTTTCTTT

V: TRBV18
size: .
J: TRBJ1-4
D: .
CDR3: CASSPKGGQSNEKLFF
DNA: TGTGCCAGCTCACCAAAAGGAGGACAGTCAAATGAAAAACTGTTTTTT

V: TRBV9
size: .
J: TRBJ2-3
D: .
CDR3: CASSRTEGSTDTQYF
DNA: TGTGCCAGCAGCAGAACCGAGGGTTCCACAGATACGCAGTATTTT

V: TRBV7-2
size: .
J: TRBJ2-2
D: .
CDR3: CASSLWPPGDTGELFF
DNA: TGTGCCAGCAGCTTATGGCCACCGGGGGACACCGGGGAGCTGTTTTTT

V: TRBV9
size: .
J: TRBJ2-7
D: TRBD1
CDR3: CASSKSGTGGVEQYF
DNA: TGTGCCAGCAGCAAATCCGGGACAGGGGGGGTCGAGCAGTACTTC

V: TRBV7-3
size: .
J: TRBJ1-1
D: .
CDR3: CASSLSGGRDTEAFF
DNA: TGTGCCAGCAGCTTATCTGGGGGCAGGGACACTGAAGCTTTCTTT

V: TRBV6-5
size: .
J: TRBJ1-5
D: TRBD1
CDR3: CASSTRGQYQPQHF
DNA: TGTGCCAGCAGTACCAGGGGACAGTATCAGCCCCAGCATTTT

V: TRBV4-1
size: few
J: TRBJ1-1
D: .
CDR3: CASSQGSGDTEAFF
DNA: TGCGCCAGCAGCCAAGGCTCAGGGGACACTGAAGCTTTCTTT

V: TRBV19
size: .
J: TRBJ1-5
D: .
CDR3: CASSIDRVSGNQPQHF
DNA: TGTGCCAGTAGTATAGATCGGGTCTCGGGCAATCAGCCCCAGCATTTT

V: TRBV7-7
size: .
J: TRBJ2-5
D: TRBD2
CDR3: CASSLNSGGFQETQYF
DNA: TGTGCCAGCAGCTTAAACAGCGGGGGGTTTCAAGAGACCCAGTACTTC

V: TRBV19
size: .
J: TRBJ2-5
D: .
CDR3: CASSIDGTDAWDKYF
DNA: TGTGCCAGTAGTATAGATGGGACTGACGCGTGGGATAAGTACTTC

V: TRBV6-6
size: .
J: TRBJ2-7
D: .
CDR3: CASSSHSDGGPYEQYF
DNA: TGTGCCAGCAGTTCCCACTCCGACGGGGGACCCTACGAGCAGTACTTC

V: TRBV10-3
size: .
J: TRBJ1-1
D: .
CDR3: CAIAEVGGDTEAFF
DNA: TGTGCCATCGCCGAGGTCGGGGGGGACACTGAAGCTTTCTTT

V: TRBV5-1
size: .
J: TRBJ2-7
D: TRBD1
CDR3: CASSRTTGGIEQYF
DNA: TGCGCCAGCAGCCGAACGACAGGGGGCATCGAGCAGTACTTC

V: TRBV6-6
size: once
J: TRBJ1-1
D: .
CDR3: CASSSLGGGTEAFF
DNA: TGTGCCAGCAGTTCCCTAGGGGGTGGAACTGAAGCTTTCTTT

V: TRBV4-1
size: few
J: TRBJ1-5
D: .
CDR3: CASSQDRGLYQPQHF
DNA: TGCGCCAGCAGCCAAGATAGGGGACTTTATCAGCCCCAGCATTTT

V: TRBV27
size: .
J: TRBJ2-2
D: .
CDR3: CASSLDSLGELFF
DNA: TGTGCCAGCAGTCTCGACAGTCTGGGGGAGCTGTTTTTT

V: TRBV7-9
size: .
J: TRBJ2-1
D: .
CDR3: CASSFGEHSYNEQFF
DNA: TGTGCCAGCAGCTTCGGGGAGCACTCCTACAATGAGCAGTTCTTC

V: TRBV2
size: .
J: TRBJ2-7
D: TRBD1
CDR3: CASSKGQGPSPTYEQYF
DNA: TGTGCCAGCAGCAAAGGACAGGGTCCATCCCCCACCTACGAGCAGTACTTC

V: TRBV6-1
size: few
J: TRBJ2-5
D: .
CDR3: CAISEGETQYF
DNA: TGTGCCATATCCGAGGGAGAGACCCAGTACTTC

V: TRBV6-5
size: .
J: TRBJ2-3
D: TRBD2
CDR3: CASNDGLAATDTQYF
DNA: TGTGCCAGCAACGACGGGCTAGCGGCCACAGATACGCAGTATTTT

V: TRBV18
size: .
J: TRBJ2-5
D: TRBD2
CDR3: CASSPPGLKETQYF
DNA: TGTGCCAGCTCACCGCCGGGACTAAAAGAGACCCAGTACTTC

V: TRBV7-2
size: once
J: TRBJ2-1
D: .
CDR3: CASSWAREVFYEQFF
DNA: TGTGCCAGCAGCTGGGCTAGGGAGGTTTTCTATGAGCAGTTCTTC

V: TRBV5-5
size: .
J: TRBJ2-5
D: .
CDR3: CASSPVVETQYF
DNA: TGTGCCAGCAGCCCTGTCGTGGAGACCCAGTACTTC

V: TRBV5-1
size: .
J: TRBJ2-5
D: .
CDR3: CASSIGEQTQYF
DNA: TGCGCCAGCAGCATAGGGGAACAGACCCAGTACTTC

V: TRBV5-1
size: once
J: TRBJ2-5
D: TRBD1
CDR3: CASSPGGREETQYF
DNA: TGCGCCAGCAGCCCAGGGGGCCGGGAAGAGACCCAGTACTTC

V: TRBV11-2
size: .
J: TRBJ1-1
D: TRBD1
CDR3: CASSLGQGAGTEAFF
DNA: TGTGCCAGCAGCTTGGGACAGGGGGCCGGCACTGAAGCTTTCTTT

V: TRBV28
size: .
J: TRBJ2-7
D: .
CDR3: CASSSPLGTYEQYF
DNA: TGTGCCAGCAGTTCCCCCCTCGGTACCTACGAGCAGTACTTC

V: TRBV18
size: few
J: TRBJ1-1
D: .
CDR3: CASSSGVTEAFF
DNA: TGTGCCAGCTCTTCGGGGGTTACTGAAGCTTTCTTT

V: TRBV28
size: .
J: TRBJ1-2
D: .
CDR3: CASSQPEIGYGYTF
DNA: TGTGCCAGCAGTCAACCCGAGATCGGCTATGGCTACACCTTC

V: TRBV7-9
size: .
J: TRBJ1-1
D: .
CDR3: CASSPGTPFMNTEAFF
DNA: TGTGCCAGCAGCCCCGGGACACCGTTCATGAACACTGAAGCTTTCTTT

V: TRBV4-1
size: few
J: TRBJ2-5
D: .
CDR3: CASSQESWRETQYF
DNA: TGCGCCAGCAGCCAAGAGTCGTGGAGAGAGACCCAGTACTTC

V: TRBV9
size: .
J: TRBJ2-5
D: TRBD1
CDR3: CASSGAGTGDGETQYF
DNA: TGTGCCAGCAGCGGAGCCGGGACAGGGGATGGAGAGACCCAGTACTTC

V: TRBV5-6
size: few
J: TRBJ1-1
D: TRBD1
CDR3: CASDRTGSSTEAFF
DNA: TGTGCCAGCGACAGGACAGGGTCTTCGACTGAAGCTTTCTTT

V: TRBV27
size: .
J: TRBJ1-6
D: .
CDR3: CASSFAPGDSPLHF
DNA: TGTGCCAGCAGTTTTGCCCCAGGGGATTCACCCCTCCACTTT

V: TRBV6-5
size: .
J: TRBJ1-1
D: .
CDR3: CASRNPTGANTEAFF
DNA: TGTGCCAGCAGGAACCCGACAGGAGCGAACACTGAAGCTTTCTTT

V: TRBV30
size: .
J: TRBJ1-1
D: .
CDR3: CAWSAGKGLIPEAFF
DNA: TGTGCCTGGAGTGCCGGTAAAGGACTAATTCCTGAAGCTTTCTTT

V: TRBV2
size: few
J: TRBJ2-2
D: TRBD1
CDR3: CASIRRDRGNVPGELFF
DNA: TGTGCCAGCATCAGAAGGGACAGGGGAAACGTCCCCGGGGAGCTGTTTTTT

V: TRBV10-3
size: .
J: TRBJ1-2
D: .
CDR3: CASSQTQRGWGYTF
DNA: TGTGCCAGCAGTCAGACTCAGAGGGGGTGGGGCTACACCTTC

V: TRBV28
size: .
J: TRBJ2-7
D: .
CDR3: CASSLLGGYEQYF
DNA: TGTGCCAGCAGTTTATTGGGGGGCTACGAGCAGTACTTC

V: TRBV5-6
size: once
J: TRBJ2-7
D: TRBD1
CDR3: CASNYEGYGTGGDEQYF
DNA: TGTGCCAGCAATTACGAGGGTTACGGGACAGGGGGCGACGAGCAGTACTTC

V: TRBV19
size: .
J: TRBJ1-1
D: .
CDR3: CASSPPRTDTEAFF
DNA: TGTGCCAGTAGCCCTCCAAGGACAGACACTGAAGCTTTCTTT

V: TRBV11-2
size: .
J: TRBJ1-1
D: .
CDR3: CASSLDSRVWGTEAFF
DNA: TGTGCCAGCAGCTTAGATTCCAGGGTATGGGGCACTGAAGCTTTCTTT

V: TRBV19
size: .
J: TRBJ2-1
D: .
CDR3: CASSMTGLLYNEQFF
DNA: TGTGCCAGTAGTATGACGGGTCTTCTATACAATGAGCAGTTCTTC

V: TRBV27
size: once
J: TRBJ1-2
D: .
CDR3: CASSLSSIYGYTF
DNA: TGTGCCAGCAGTTTATCTAGCATCTATGGCTACACCTTC